Listed below are T cell receptor beta chains from one sample, sequenced in a study of a mutant IDH1 vaccine in newly diagnosed glioma. Some clones are missing from TCRdb's copy, which holds only in-frame ones; the method was immunoSEQ multiplex PCR. This sample yields over 10,000 clones, of which roughly four fifths are seen a single time; about 4% belongs to the top ten. Antigen specificity for these receptors is unknown. Source: PBMCs, taken from a glioma patient whose treatment included an IDH1 peptide vaccine. The receptors here all came from a middle-aged woman with glioma. CDR3s include the opening cysteine and the closing phenylalanine or tryptophan. The order of the fields is V gene, clone size, J gene, D gene, CDR3 protein, CDR3 DNA. D genes are given only for firm matches. Rows give clone size only sometimes, using once, few, many, or a class for an expanded clone.

V: TRBV7-3
size: -
J: TRBJ2-2
D: -
CDR3: CASSPQGNTGELFF
DNA: TGTGCCAGCAGCCCTCAGGGAAACACCGGGGAGCTGTTTTTT

V: TRBV5-6
size: -
J: TRBJ1-1
D: -
CDR3: CASSDRRGTEAFF
DNA: TGTGCCAGCAGCGATCGGAGGGGCACTGAAGCTTTCTTT

V: TRBV10-3
size: -
J: TRBJ2-1
D: TRBD2
CDR3: CAIKGSSGRGNYNEQFF
DNA: TGTGCCATCAAAGGCTCTAGCGGCCGGGGCAACTACAATGAGCAGTTCTTC

V: TRBV7-2
size: -
J: TRBJ2-7
D: TRBD1
CDR3: CASSLRQGPYEQYF
DNA: TGTGCCAGCAGCTTAAGACAGGGACCCTACGAGCAGTACTTC

V: TRBV6-1
size: -
J: TRBJ2-5
D: TRBD2
CDR3: CASRTSGAVETQYF
DNA: TGTGCCAGCAGGACTAGCGGGGCGGTGGAGACCCAGTACTTC

V: TRBV7-3
size: -
J: TRBJ2-3
D: TRBD2
CDR3: CASSLGLAGGTDTQYF
DNA: TGTGCCAGCAGCTTAGGACTAGCGGGGGGCACAGATACGCAGTATTTT

V: TRBV7-2
size: -
J: TRBJ2-1
D: -
CDR3: CASSHRTGSSYNEQFF
DNA: TGTGCCAGCAGCCATCGGACGGGGAGCTCCTACAATGAGCAGTTCTTC

V: TRBV4-3
size: -
J: TRBJ1-2
D: -
CDR3: CASSQRRGSGYTF
DNA: TGCGCCAGCAGCCAACGCAGGGGATCTGGCTACACCTTC

V: TRBV9
size: -
J: TRBJ1-6
D: TRBD1
CDR3: CASSVTGGGGSYNSPLHF
DNA: TGTGCCAGCAGCGTCACAGGGGGTGGCGGCTCCTATAATTCACCCCTCCACTTT

V: TRBV18
size: -
J: TRBJ2-1
D: -
CDR3: CASSPLPRTDEQFF
DNA: TGTGCCAGCTCACCACTTCCCCGGACGGATGAGCAGTTCTTC

V: TRBV28
size: -
J: TRBJ2-5
D: -
CDR3: CASSPPNQETQYF
DNA: TGTGCCAGTTCCCCCCCAAACCAAGAGACCCAGTACTTC

V: TRBV5-1
size: once
J: TRBJ2-7
D: -
CDR3: CASKPSLEGSDEQYF
DNA: TGCGCCAGCAAGCCGTCGCTAGAAGGGTCCGACGAGCAGTACTTC

V: TRBV4-1
size: -
J: TRBJ2-1
D: TRBD2
CDR3: CASQTSAETAYNEQFF
DNA: TGCGCCAGCCAAACTAGCGCTGAAACGGCCTACAATGAGCAGTTCTTC

V: TRBV29-1
size: -
J: TRBJ2-3
D: TRBD2
CDR3: CSVDSSGDLTDTQYF
DNA: TGCAGCGTTGACTCTAGCGGGGACCTCACAGATACGCAGTATTTT

V: TRBV28
size: few
J: TRBJ2-2
D: -
CDR3: CAVQGPFRAGELFF
DNA: TGTGCCGTTCAGGGCCCCTTCAGAGCCGGGGAGCTGTTTTTT

V: TRBV27
size: -
J: TRBJ2-2
D: -
CDR3: CASSLTGTTGELFF
DNA: TGTGCCAGCAGTTTGACAGGAACGACCGGGGAGCTGTTTTTT

V: TRBV6-5
size: -
J: TRBJ2-4
D: TRBD2
CDR3: CASSYGEGNIQYF
DNA: TGTGCCAGCAGTTATGGGGAGGGAAACATTCAGTACTTC

V: TRBV7-7
size: few
J: TRBJ2-5
D: -
CDR3: CASSIRSGETQYF
DNA: TGTGCTAGCAGCATCAGGAGTGGGGAGACCCAGTACTTC

V: TRBV14
size: -
J: TRBJ2-1
D: -
CDR3: CASSQGFSSYNEQFF
DNA: TGTGCCAGCAGCCAAGGCTTTAGCTCCTACAATGAGCAGTTCTTC

V: TRBV5-1
size: -
J: TRBJ2-1
D: TRBD1
CDR3: CASSPWDRRSGNEQFF
DNA: TGCGCCAGCAGCCCCTGGGACAGGAGGAGTGGAAATGAGCAGTTCTTC

V: TRBV9
size: -
J: TRBJ2-7
D: TRBD2
CDR3: CASSVEATSGRSEQYF
DNA: TGTGCCAGCAGCGTAGAAGCGACTAGCGGGAGAAGCGAGCAGTACTTC

V: TRBV15
size: -
J: TRBJ2-7
D: -
CDR3: CATSRDGVYEQYF
DNA: TGTGCCACCAGCAGAGATGGGGTTTACGAGCAGTACTTC

V: TRBV7-3
size: -
J: TRBJ2-2
D: TRBD2
CDR3: CASSPGLLNTGELFF
DNA: TGTGCCAGCAGCCCGGGACTACTGAACACCGGGGAGCTGTTTTTT

V: TRBV28
size: -
J: TRBJ1-2
D: -
CDR3: CASSLKVEDYGYTF
DNA: TGTGCCAGCAGTTTAAAAGTGGAAGACTATGGCTACACCTTC

V: TRBV5-4
size: -
J: TRBJ1-1
D: TRBD1
CDR3: CASSYLTGGTEAFF
DNA: TGTGCCAGCAGCTACCTGACAGGGGGGACTGAAGCTTTCTTT

V: TRBV5-1
size: -
J: TRBJ1-1
D: -
CDR3: CASSSIEGNTEAFF
DNA: TGCGCCAGCAGCTCCATTGAGGGGAACACTGAAGCTTTCTTT

V: TRBV7-2
size: -
J: TRBJ2-3
D: -
CDR3: CASSSLGETDTQYF
DNA: TGTGCCAGCAGCTCCCTGGGGGAAACAGATACGCAGTATTTT

V: TRBV5-1
size: -
J: TRBJ1-5
D: -
CDR3: CASSLEGRGLQPQHF
DNA: TGCGCCAGCAGCTTGGAGGGGAGGGGATTGCAGCCCCAGCATTTT

V: TRBV7-6
size: -
J: TRBJ2-7
D: TRBD1
CDR3: CASSLGTGPPYEQYF
DNA: TGTGCCAGCAGCTTAGGGACAGGGCCACCCTACGAGCAGTACTTC

V: TRBV7-8
size: -
J: TRBJ2-1
D: -
CDR3: CASRGGSYNEQFF
DNA: TGTGCCAGCAGGGGGGGCTCCTACAATGAGCAGTTCTTC

V: TRBV4-3
size: -
J: TRBJ2-2
D: TRBD2
CDR3: CASSTGLAGELFF
DNA: TGCGCCAGCAGCACGGGACTAGCCGGGGAGCTGTTTTTT

V: TRBV5-4
size: -
J: TRBJ2-3
D: -
CDR3: CASTKSESTDTQYF
DNA: TGTGCCAGCACCAAGTCAGAGAGCACAGATACGCAGTATTTT

V: TRBV28
size: -
J: TRBJ2-1
D: TRBD2
CDR3: CASSPLGTSGGWYNEQFF
DNA: TGTGCCAGCTCCCCACTGGGGACTAGCGGGGGGTGGTACAATGAGCAGTTCTTC

V: TRBV4-3
size: -
J: TRBJ1-2
D: -
CDR3: CASSQDGAGIYTF
DNA: TGCGCCAGCAGCCAAGATGGGGCAGGAATATACACCTTC

V: TRBV7-9
size: few
J: TRBJ2-1
D: -
CDR3: CARGDGDEQFF
DNA: TGTGCCAGGGGGGATGGGGATGAGCAGTTCTTC

V: TRBV6-6
size: -
J: TRBJ1-2
D: -
CDR3: CASSSRGSYYGYTF
DNA: TGTGCCAGCAGTTCGCGGGGGTCCTACTATGGCTACACCTTC

V: TRBV19
size: -
J: TRBJ1-1
D: -
CDR3: CASLRGVNTEAFF
DNA: TGTGCCTCCCTTCGGGGCGTCAACACTGAAGCTTTCTTT

V: TRBV6-5
size: -
J: TRBJ2-7
D: -
CDR3: CASSSRYEQYF
DNA: TGTGCCAGCAGTTCCCGATACGAGCAGTACTTC

V: TRBV25-1
size: -
J: TRBJ1-2
D: -
CDR3: CASSQQGPYGYTF
DNA: TGTGCCAGCAGCCAACAGGGTCCCTATGGCTACACCTTC

V: TRBV7-9
size: -
J: TRBJ1-6
D: -
CDR3: CASSVGDLSPLHF
DNA: TGTGCCAGCTCCGTAGGGGATCTCTCACCCCTCCACTTT

V: TRBV7-9
size: -
J: TRBJ2-7
D: -
CDR3: CASSPPITSYEQYF
DNA: TGTGCCAGCAGCCCCCCGATCACATCCTACGAGCAGTACTTC

V: TRBV25-1
size: -
J: TRBJ1-2
D: TRBD1
CDR3: CASKGQGARGYTF
DNA: TGTGCCAGCAAGGGACAGGGGGCGCGGGGCTACACCTTC

V: TRBV19
size: -
J: TRBJ1-2
D: TRBD1
CDR3: CASRGGGYGYTF
DNA: TGTGCCAGTAGAGGGGGCGGCTATGGCTACACCTTC

V: TRBV5-1
size: few
J: TRBJ1-4
D: TRBD1
CDR3: CASWESGTADEKLFF
DNA: TGCGCCAGCTGGGAGTCTGGGACAGCTGACGAAAAACTGTTTTTT

V: TRBV4-2
size: -
J: TRBJ2-3
D: TRBD1
CDR3: CASSRTGGSTDTQYF
DNA: TGTGCCAGCAGCCGGACAGGGGGGAGCACAGATACGCAGTATTTT

V: TRBV25-1
size: once
J: TRBJ1-6
D: -
CDR3: CASSESTVRGADSPLHF
DNA: TGTGCCAGCAGTGAATCAACCGTGCGGGGGGCTGATTCACCCCTCCACTTT

V: TRBV18
size: -
J: TRBJ2-2
D: TRBD1
CDR3: CASSPLTGGDTGELFF
DNA: TGTGCCAGCTCACCACTGACAGGGGGCGACACCGGGGAGCTGTTTTTT